What follows describes a single T cell receptor beta chain. This entry comes from a study of control samples from healthy donors and cancer patients. Using immunoSEQ multiplex PCR, the repertoire was profiled, and TCRdb retains in-frame clones only, with some absent. Of roughly 69,000 clones in the sample, nearly 85% were seen once. Germline assignment: CDR1 SGHDN and CDR2 FVKESK. The CDR3 spans 13 residues. With V trimmed by 9 bases and J by 7 bases, 12 bases remained unmatched. The sequence came from a man aged 60 to 75 in good health. V gene TRBV14 combines with J gene TRBJ2-7; 7 bases line up with TRBD1. The sequenced sample was blood. In DNA, the CDR3 is TGTGCCAGTCGACAGGGAACGGTGGGGGAGCAGTACTTC. Encoded protein: CASRQGTVGEQYF.